The 8 T cell receptor beta chains reported below all come from one sample, sequenced in a study of shared clonotypes between healthy human individuals. Positively selected for CCR7, the CD45RO-negative cells used as naive CD8 cells excluded terminally differentiated effector memory CD45RA+ cells. TCRdb's copy holds only in-frame clones and misses some; the assay was immunoSEQ multiplex PCR. The sample has approximately 650,000 clones, 95% to 96% seen once; the top ten hold 0.09% to 0.13%. Material for sequencing was naive CD8+ T cells sorted from blood. Receptor source: a woman aged 25 to 39 in good health.

This chain uses TRBV7-9 with TRBJ2-7; 7 nucleotides line up with TRBD2. Looked up from germline, CDR1 is SEHNR and CDR2 is FQNEAQ (reference sequence). This CDR3 has 13 amino acids. V gave up 5 bases and J gave up 0 bases; unmatched junction bases: 1. The DNA of the CDR3 is TGTGCCAGCAGCCGGGACTACTCCTACGAGCAGTACTTC. This sequence encodes CASSRDYSYEQYF.

The chain combines TRBV28 with TRBJ2-5; tentative D call: TRBD2 (6 bases). The end of the DNA is better explained by TRBJ2-7, so the J call may be wrong. The germline gives CDR1 MDHEN, CDR2 SYDVKM. The CDR3 sequence is 14 residues long. CDR3 coding DNA: TGTGCCAGCAGTCCGCTGACTAGTTATTACGAGCAGTACTTC. Residues: CASSPLTSYYEQYF.

As to this clone: Other DNA variants within this sample encode the same CDR3. The genes are TRBV5-6 and TRBJ2-3, with 8 bases lining up with TRBD2. Germline-derived CDR1 and CDR2 are SGHDT and YYEEEE. CDR3 size: 16 residues. V gave up 4 bases and J gave up 1 base; unmatched junction bases: 8. For the CDR3, the DNA is TGTGCCAGCAGCGTGGGCCTAGCGGGCCGCACAGATACGCAGTATTTT. Amino acids: CASSVGLAGRTDTQYF.

The rearrangement joins TRBV5-6 to TRBJ2-1; no clear D gene. The V gene's germline CDR1 is SGHDT and CDR2 YYEEEE. Trimming took 5 bases from V and 0 from J, leaving 9 bases between them. The CDR3 has 14 amino acids. In nucleotides, the CDR3 is TGTGCCAGCAGTCCGGTATTCTCCTACAATGAGCAGTTCTTC. Translation: CASSPVFSYNEQFF.

The chain carries TRBV15 and TRBJ2-7; TRBD2 agrees at 13 bases. CDR3 length: 15 residues. Germline V gives CDR1 LNHNV, CDR2 YYDKDF (reference sequence). The J segment lost 4 bases and the V segment lost 5 bases, leaving 5 bases of the junction unmatched. The CDR3 here is CATSEGLAGSYEQYF. In nucleotides, the CDR3 is TGTGCCACCAGCGAGGGACTAGCGGGAAGTTACGAGCAGTACTTC.

The chain is built from TRBV28 and TRBJ2-7; 8 nucleotides align to TRBD1. Germline CDR1 reads MDHEN; CDR2 reads SYDVKM. The V and J ends lost 6 bases and 1 base, in that order; junction bases with no gene match: 8. This CDR3 is built from 15 residues. The DNA for the CDR3 is TGTGCCAGCAGACAGCCGGGACAGGCGTCCTACGAGCAGTACTTC. Amino acids: CASRQPGQASYEQYF.

The chain is built from TRBV19 and TRBJ2-1; TRBD2 agrees at 10 bases. J gave up 4 bases and V 1 base, and 4 bases lay outside the gene matches. Germline loops: CDR1 LNHDA, CDR2 SQIVND (reference sequence). The length of the CDR3 is 16 residues. The CDR3 here is CASSIGALAGYNEQFF. In DNA form, the CDR3 reads TGTGCCAGTAGTATAGGGGCACTAGCGGGGTACAATGAGCAGTTCTTC.

The chain recombines TRBV5-4 with TRBJ1-1, with 9 bases lining up with TRBD1. Germline lookup yields CDR1 SGHNT and CDR2 YYREEE (reference sequence). The length of the CDR3 is 12 residues. After removal of 4 bases from V and 7 bases from J, the junction contained 2 bases not matched to a gene. For the CDR3, the DNA is TGTGCCAGCAGCGACAGGGGGGGTGAAGCTTTCTTT. Translation: CASSDRGGEAFF.